Listed here are 5 T cell receptor beta chains from one sample, sequenced in a study of graft-versus-host responses after intestinal transplantation (dated by TCRdb to the early 2020s). Libraries came from the immunoSEQ multiplex PCR assay. TCRdb limited this immuneACCESS table to in-frame rearrangements with V and J called. A share of clones is missing; checked studies link under half to unresolved V genes, and the rest is unexplained. For this sample the table gives about 4,000 clones, of which 85% to 95% were detected only once. 1% to 1.5% of the sample rests with the top ten. This specimen was PBMCs, taken 11 days after intestinal transplantation. All receptors come from a human patient who received an intestinal transplant, so some T cells may come from the graft donor.

In this sample, this clone turned up a few times. V usage is TRBV5-1 and J usage is TRBJ2-5, with TRBD2 as a possible D gene (6 bases). Per germline, CDR1 SGHRS and CDR2 YFSETQ. With 0 bases removed from V and 3 bases from J, the gap between germline ends came to 6 bases. The CDR3 contains 13 residues. The CDR3 coding sequence is TGCGCCAGCAGCTTGGGACTAGAAGAGACCCAGTACTTC. Its translation: CASSLGLEETQYF.

With regard to this clone: The same CDR3 arises from other DNA sequences in this sample as well. The V gene is TRBV28, the J gene TRBJ2-2; 7 nucleotides align to TRBD2. Germline assignment: CDR1 MDHEN and CDR2 SYDVKM. Losses at the gene ends were 7 bases for V and 5 bases for J; bases not matched to a gene: 7. This CDR3 region has 14 residues. CDR3 residues: CASTGEGWTGELFF. For the CDR3, the DNA is TGTGCCAGCACGGGGGAGGGGTGGACCGGGGAGCTGTTTTTT.

CDR3 nucleotides: TGCGCCAGCAGCCAGGATGAGCGGGACTCCAACTACAATGAGCAGTTCTTC. Protein sequence: CASSQDERDSNYNEQFF. The V call is TRBV4-1, the J call TRBJ2-1, with 7 bases lining up with TRBD2. The CDR3 has 17 residues. V dropped 3 bases and J dropped 3; count of bases not matched to a gene: 11. Germline lookup yields CDR1 MGHRA and CDR2 YSYEKL.

The rearrangement joins TRBV5-4 to TRBJ2-5; 7 positions match TRBD1. The J call may be incorrect, as the DNA end agrees better with TRBJ2-7. CDR1 is SGHNT, CDR2 YYREEE, per germline (reference sequence). The CDR3 consists of 15 residues. This CDR3 reads CASSLVGTALYEQYF. The CDR3 DNA reads as TGTGCCAGCAGCTTGGTGGGGACAGCCCTCTACGAGCAGTACTTC.

The chain carries TRBV27 and TRBJ2-5; D tentatively fits TRBD1 or TRBD2 (5 bases each). Trimming removed 6 bases at V and 4 bases at J, with 18 bases between. The CDR3 runs to 15 residues. The germline V gene has CDR1 MNHEY and CDR2 SMNVEV (reference sequence). CDR3 coding DNA: TGTGCCAGCAGCGTGGGGGAAGGGTTTGGAGAGACCCAGTACTTC. It translates to CASSVGEGFGETQYF.